These T cell receptor beta chains were read from a single sample in a study of T cell repertoires in cytomegalovirus infection. TCRdb reanalysed the reads using MiXCR and keeps one entry per CDR3 protein. Of 50,000 or so distinct CDR3 sequences listed, around 20% were seen once; the top ten hold roughly 20%. These receptors' targets are unknown. The sequencing sample was made of PBMCs, sequenced either directly or after in vitro stimulation (not recorded which). The receptors derive from a human donor in good health (CMV status not recorded). Some clones in this sample may be carry-over from other donors' samples. Each CDR3 is given with its conserved first and last residue. D genes are given only for firm matches. Some rows mark clone size as missing; the rest say once, few, many or name a class of expanded clone.

size	V	D	J	CDR3	DNA
few	TRBV5-5	TRBD1	TRBJ2-5	CASSLAPQGLQETQYF	TGTGCCAGCAGCTTGGCCCCACAGGGGCTGCAAGAGACCCAGTACTTC
few	TRBV7-9	NA	TRBJ2-7	CASSSSGSYEQYF	TGTGCCAGCAGCTCTTCCGGCTCCTACGAGCAGTACTTC
many	TRBV5-6	TRBD1	TRBJ2-7	CASSTGTGPYEQYF	TGTGCCAGCAGCACAGGGACAGGCCCCTACGAGCAGTACTTC
NA	TRBV7-9	NA	TRBJ2-5	CASSLPQLSGETQYF	TGTGCCAGCAGCTTACCCCAGCTCAGCGGGGAGACCCAGTACTTC
many	TRBV5-6	TRBD2	TRBJ2-2	CASSLQGLAGNTGELFF	TGTGCCAGCAGCCTACAGGGACTAGCGGGGAACACCGGGGAGCTGTTTTTT
many	TRBV20-1	NA	TRBJ2-1	CSTPEPHEQFF	TGCAGTACACCGGAGCCTCATGAGCAGTTCTTC
NA	TRBV20-1	TRBD1	TRBJ2-3	CSARVRTGLDTDTQYF	TGCAGTGCTAGAGTTAGGACAGGTCTGGACACAGATACGCAGTATTTT
NA	TRBV12-5	NA	TRBJ1-5	CASGLVDRQPQHF	TGTGCTAGTGGTTTGGTGGACCGGCAGCCCCAGCATTTT
many	TRBV10-3	NA	TRBJ2-7	CATQGFDEQYF	TGTGCCACCCAGGGTTTCGACGAGCAGTACTTC
few	TRBV5-4	NA	TRBJ2-1	CASSGDPNEQFF	TGTGCCAGCAGCGGGGACCCAAATGAGCAGTTCTTC
many	TRBV12-3/TRBV12-4	TRBD2	TRBJ2-2	CASSDTGTRNGELFF	TGTGCCAGCAGTGACACCGGGACTAGAAACGGGGAGCTGTTTTTT
NA	TRBV20-1	NA	TRBJ2-3	CSATGTWDTNTDTQYF	TGCAGTGCAACGGGGACCTGGGACACAAACACAGATACGCAGTATTTT
NA	TRBV20-1	TRBD2	TRBJ2-3	CSAQAGARTDTQYF	TGCAGTGCTCAAGCGGGGGCCCGCACAGATACGCAGTATTTT
NA	TRBV7-9	TRBD2	TRBJ2-1	CASWGLSPNEQFF	TGTGCCAGCTGGGGACTATCACCCAATGAGCAGTTCTTC
NA	TRBV9	TRBD1	TRBJ1-1	CASSGPGGLDTEAFF	TGTGCCAGCAGCGGCCCAGGGGGCCTTGACACTGAAGCTTTCTTT
few	TRBV7-9	TRBD1	TRBJ2-1	CASSHHPGTAKNEQFF	TGTGCCAGCAGCCACCACCCCGGGACAGCTAAGAATGAGCAGTTCTTC
NA	TRBV12-3/TRBV12-4	NA	TRBJ2-1	CASSFGGREQFF	TGTGCCAGCAGTTTTGGGGGTAGGGAGCAGTTCTTC
many	TRBV6-4	TRBD2	TRBJ2-1	CASTLVAGSYNEQFF	TGTGCCAGCACTTTAGTAGCGGGCTCCTACAATGAGCAGTTCTTC
many	TRBV2	TRBD2	TRBJ2-3	CASSEAAAGDLDTQYF	TGTGCCAGCAGTGAAGCTGCTGCGGGAGACTTAGATACGCAGTATTTT
few	TRBV3-1	TRBD2	TRBJ2-7	CASSQISGGAAYEQYF	TGTGCCAGCAGCCAGATTAGCGGGGGGGCCGCCTACGAGCAGTACTTC
many	TRBV5-6	TRBD2	TRBJ2-3	CASSLSFLAGETDTQYF	TGTGCCAGCAGCTTGTCCTTCCTGGCGGGGGAGACAGATACGCAGTATTTT
many	TRBV4-2	TRBD2	TRBJ2-7	CASSQDGPSSGGRYEQYF	TGTGCCAGCAGCCAAGATGGCCCCTCTAGCGGGGGACGCTACGAGCAGTACTTC
NA	TRBV4-1	NA	TRBJ2-1	CASSQDMQIREQFF	TGCGCCAGCAGCCAAGATATGCAGATCAGGGAGCAGTTCTTC
few	TRBV7-9	NA	TRBJ1-4	CASRRRGRGEKLFF	TGTGCCAGCAGGAGGAGAGGGCGAGGTGAAAAACTGTTTTTT
many	TRBV7-2	NA	TRBJ2-1	CASSLVGGDRIGEQFF	TGTGCCAGCAGCTTAGTGGGTGGCGACCGGATTGGTGAGCAGTTCTTC
NA	TRBV5-4	TRBD2	TRBJ2-3	CASSLLVSGSRADTQYF	TGTGCCAGCAGCTTGCTTGTGAGCGGGAGCCGTGCAGATACGCAGTATTTT
many	TRBV7-8	NA	TRBJ2-3	CASRWGRFTDTQYF	TGTGCCAGCAGATGGGGGAGATTTACAGATACGCAGTATTTT
many	TRBV7-2	NA	TRBJ2-2	CASNINTGELFF	TGTGCCAGCAACATAAACACCGGGGAGCTGTTTTTT
many	TRBV7-9	TRBD2	TRBJ2-7	CASSPVSGRYGSYEQYF	TGTGCCAGCAGCCCAGTTAGCGGGAGATATGGTTCCTACGAGCAGTACTTC
NA	TRBV6-8	TRBD1	TRBJ2-5	CASRGTAQETQYF	TGTGCCAGCAGGGGGACAGCTCAAGAGACCCAGTACTTC
NA	TRBV4-1	TRBD2	TRBJ2-1	CASSRSGSTSGGSNEQFF	TGCGCCAGCAGCCGATCCGGTTCGACTAGCGGGGGATCCAATGAGCAGTTCTTC
few	TRBV4-3	TRBD2	TRBJ2-3	CASSQAPAGGPGLGTDTQYF	TGCGCCAGCAGCCAAGCCCCAGCGGGAGGGCCGGGGTTAGGCACAGATACGCAGTATTTT
once	TRBV6-2/TRBV6-3	NA	TRBJ2-7	CASSRYLYEQYF	TGTGCCAGCAGTCGCTACCTTTACGAGCAGTACTTC
few	TRBV27	NA	TRBJ2-5	CASSPTDNQETQYF	TGTGCCAGCAGTCCTACCGATAACCAAGAGACCCAGTACTTC
many	TRBV5-4	NA	TRBJ2-4	CASSFRDRGNIQYF	TGTGCCAGCAGCTTCCGGGACCGGGGAAACATTCAGTACTTC
few	TRBV20-1	TRBD2	TRBJ2-5	CSARDPNSGIQETQYF	TGCAGTGCTAGAGACCCCAATAGCGGGATACAAGAGACCCAGTACTTC
NA	TRBV5-6	TRBD1	TRBJ2-3	CASSVTGSTDTQYF	TGTGCCAGCAGCGTGACAGGGAGCACAGATACGCAGTATTTT
few	TRBV29-1	NA	TRBJ2-1	CSVSHVAGPESNEQFF	TGCAGCGTCTCTCACGTCGCAGGTCCCGAGAGCAATGAGCAGTTCTTC
few	TRBV19	TRBD2	TRBJ2-1	CASSIGGDPTYNEQFF	TGTGCCAGTAGTATTGGGGGGGATCCCACCTACAATGAGCAGTTCTTC
few	TRBV4-1	NA	TRBJ1-1	CASSQDLPARLRYTEAFF	TGCGCCAGCAGCCAAGATTTACCCGCCAGACTCAGATACACTGAAGCTTTCTTT
many	TRBV7-9	NA	TRBJ2-3	CASSLGPRDTQYF	TGTGCCAGCAGCTTAGGGCCCCGGGATACGCAGTATTTT
NA	TRBV20-1	NA	TRBJ2-1	CSAAPGREPNEQFF	TGCAGTGCCGCACCGGGACGGGAACCCAATGAGCAGTTCTTC
many	TRBV7-9	NA	TRBJ1-5	CASSAQGQPQHF	TGTGCCAGCAGCGCGCAGGGGCAGCCCCAGCATTTT
NA	TRBV12-3/TRBV12-4	NA	TRBJ2-1	CASTPVGYNEQFF	TGTGCCAGCACCCCGGTTGGCTACAATGAGCAGTTCTTC
many	TRBV5-6	TRBD2	TRBJ2-3	CASSFSSSGSTDTQYF	TGTGCCAGCAGCTTTAGTAGTAGCGGGAGCACAGATACGCAGTATTTT
many	TRBV20-1	TRBD2	TRBJ2-5	CSARGLEETQYF	TGCAGTGCAAGGGGACTAGAGGAGACCCAGTACTTC
many	TRBV7-2	NA	TRBJ2-1	CASGILYNEQFF	TGTGCCAGCGGGATTCTCTACAATGAGCAGTTCTTC
few	TRBV20-1	NA	TRBJ1-2	CSASQGDYGYTF	TGCAGTGCTAGCCAGGGTGACTATGGCTACACCTTC
NA	TRBV7-6	TRBD2	TRBJ2-2	CASGGLAGTGELFF	TGTGCCAGCGGGGGACTAGCGGGCACCGGGGAGCTGTTTTTT